The clone carrying this TCR beta chain occurred once. TCRdb's table, derived via immunoSEQ multiplex PCR, lists solely in-frame clones and lacks some. Here the sample spans over 300,000 clones, around 87% being singletons. This record belongs to a study of shared clonotypes between healthy human individuals. The origin of this receptor is a young man in good health. The sample comprised memory CD8+ T cells sorted from blood. Regarding subset: CD45RO+ cells pooled with CCR7-negative TemRA cells.

The CDR3 is CASSDPGGAVREQYF. CDR3 coding DNA: TGTGCCAGCAGTGATCCGGGGGGCGCGGTTCGCGAGCAGTACTTC. This chain joins TRBV6-1 and TRBJ2-7; perhaps TRBD2 as D (7 bases). The CDR3 contains 15 residues. CDR1 MNHNS and CDR2 SASEGT come from the germline V gene. With 3 bases removed from V and 6 bases from J, the gap between germline ends came to 18 bases.